This T cell receptor (beta chain) was captured in a study of cytomegalovirus exposure and HLA in healthy donors. The length of the CDR3 is 12 residues. V was trimmed by 7 bases and J by 6 bases, leaving 10 bases between them. Germline lookup yields CDR1 MNHNS and CDR2 SASEGT. Study-level results: Presence/absence analyses rested on an assumption that sequencing depth was roughly uniform across donors. Cytomegalovirus status was reportedly diagnosed by the classifier with high sensitivity and specificity. The investigators catalogued 150 to 200 TCR beta chains as cytomegalovirus-associated.

The sample holds a few counts of this clone. The target antigen is unknown. Primers included in the PCR were 60 Vbeta and 13 Jbeta primers. Only in-frame clones appear in the TCRdb table, and some are missing; sequencing was by immunoSEQ multiplex PCR. In the table there are 240,000 or so clones, 82% of which are singletons. Samples came from healthy bone marrow donors. This chain uses TRBV6-1 with TRBJ1-5, with a tentative D call TRBD1 (5 bases). This TCR was recovered from a woman between 35 and 50 years old in good health and CMV-seropositive. Sequenced input: PBMCs. CDR3 DNA: TGTGCCAGCACCAGGGCCCGTCAGCCCCAGCATTTT. Translation gives CASTRARQPQHF.